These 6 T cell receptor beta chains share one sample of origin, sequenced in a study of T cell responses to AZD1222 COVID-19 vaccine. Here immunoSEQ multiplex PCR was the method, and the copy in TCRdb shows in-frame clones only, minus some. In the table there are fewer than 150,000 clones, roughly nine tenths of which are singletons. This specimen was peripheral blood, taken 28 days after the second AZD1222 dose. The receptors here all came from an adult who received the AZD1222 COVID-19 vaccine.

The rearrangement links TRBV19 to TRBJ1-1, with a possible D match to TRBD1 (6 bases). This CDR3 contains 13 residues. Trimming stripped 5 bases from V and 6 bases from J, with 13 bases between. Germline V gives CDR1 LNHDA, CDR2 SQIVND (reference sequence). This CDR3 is CASSPETGPEAFF. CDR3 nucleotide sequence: TGTGCCAGTAGTCCAGAGACAGGCCCTGAAGCTTTCTTT.

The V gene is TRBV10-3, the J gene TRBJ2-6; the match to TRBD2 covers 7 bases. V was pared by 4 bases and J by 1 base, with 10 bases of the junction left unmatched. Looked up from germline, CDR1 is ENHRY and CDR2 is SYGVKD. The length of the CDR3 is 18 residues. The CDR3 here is CAISGLAVRRSGANVLTF. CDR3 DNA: TGTGCCATCAGTGGGCTAGCGGTCCGAAGGTCTGGGGCCAACGTCCTGACTTTC.

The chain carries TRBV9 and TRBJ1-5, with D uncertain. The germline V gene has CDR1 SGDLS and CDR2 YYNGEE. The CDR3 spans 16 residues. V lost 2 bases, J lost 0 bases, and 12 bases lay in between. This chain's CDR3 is CASSVGIRASNQPQHF. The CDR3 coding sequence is TGTGCCAGCAGCGTGGGAATAAGGGCTAGCAATCAGCCCCAGCATTTT. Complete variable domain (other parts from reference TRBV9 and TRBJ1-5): DSGVTQTPKHLITATGQRVTLRCSPRSGDLSVYWYQQSLDQGLQFLIQYYNGEERAKGNILERFSAQQFPDLHSELNLSSLELGDSALYFCASSVGIRASNQPQHFGDGTRLSIL.

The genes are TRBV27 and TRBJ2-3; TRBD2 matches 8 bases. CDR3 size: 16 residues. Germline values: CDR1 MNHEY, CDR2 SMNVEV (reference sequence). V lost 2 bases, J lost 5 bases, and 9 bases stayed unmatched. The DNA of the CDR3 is TGTGCCAGCAGTTTAGTCCCGCGGGGGGCAAGAGATACGCAGTATTTT. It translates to CASSLVPRGARDTQYF.

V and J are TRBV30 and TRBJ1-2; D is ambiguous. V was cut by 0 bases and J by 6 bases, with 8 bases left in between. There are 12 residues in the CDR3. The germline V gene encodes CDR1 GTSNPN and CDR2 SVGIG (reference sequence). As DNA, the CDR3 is TGTGCCTGGAGTGTAGGAGAGGATGGCTACACCTTC. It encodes CAWSVGEDGYTF.

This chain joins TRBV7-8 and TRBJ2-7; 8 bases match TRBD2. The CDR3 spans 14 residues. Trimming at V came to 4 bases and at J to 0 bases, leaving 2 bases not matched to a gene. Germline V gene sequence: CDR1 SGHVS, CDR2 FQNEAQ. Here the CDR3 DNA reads TGTGCCAGCAGCTCAAGCGGGAGCTCCTACGAGCAGTACTTC. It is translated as CASSSSGSSYEQYF.